The T cell receptor beta chain under discussion was sequenced for a study of long-term antiretroviral therapy in people with HIV. Study-wide points: The study collected no data on ART adherence, viral resistance or therapy changes.

Assay version v3.0 of immunoSEQ was used, and it was run at survey level. The method was immunoSEQ multiplex PCR; TCRdb's version includes in-frame clones alone and lacks a portion of them. The table lists approximately 23,000 clones, roughly nine tenths of them singletons. The sample holds a few counts of this clone. Its antigen is not known. Samples held about 0.95-11 million cryopreserved PBMC before DNA extraction. The clonotype was recovered from a man aged 40-49 years with HIV. The sequencing here drew on unsorted PBMCs, taken 2.7 years after starting antiretroviral therapy.

The CDR3 sequence: CASSGTGGNQPQHF. The CDR3 DNA follows: TGTGCCAGCTCCGGGACAGGGGGCAATCAGCCCCAGCATTTT. The chain uses TRBV6-6 and TRBJ1-5; 10 positions match TRBD1. The CDR3 length is 14 residues. Germline-derived CDR1 and CDR2 are MNHNY and SVGAGI (reference sequence). J gave up 2 bases and V 8 bases, and 3 bases lay outside the gene matches.